This T cell receptor (beta chain) derives from a study of blood T cell repertoires in COVID-19. The protocol was immunoSEQ multiplex PCR, while the TCRdb copy is restricted to in-frame clones and leaves out a portion. The sample carries tens of thousands of clones, 82% recorded once. The CDR3 extends over 14 amino acids. V dropped 4 bases and J dropped 1 base, with 8 bases sitting between them. Germline CDR1 reads LNHDA; CDR2 reads SQIVND (reference sequence). Source material: peripheral blood. This clonotype originated in a man aged 60 to 75 with acute or convalescent COVID-19. The chain joins TRBV19 to TRBJ1-5; a weak D match, TRBD1 (6 bases). CDR3 DNA: TGTGCCAGTAGTACTCAGGGGAGCAATCAGCCCCAGCATTTT. Its protein is CASSTQGSNQPQHF.